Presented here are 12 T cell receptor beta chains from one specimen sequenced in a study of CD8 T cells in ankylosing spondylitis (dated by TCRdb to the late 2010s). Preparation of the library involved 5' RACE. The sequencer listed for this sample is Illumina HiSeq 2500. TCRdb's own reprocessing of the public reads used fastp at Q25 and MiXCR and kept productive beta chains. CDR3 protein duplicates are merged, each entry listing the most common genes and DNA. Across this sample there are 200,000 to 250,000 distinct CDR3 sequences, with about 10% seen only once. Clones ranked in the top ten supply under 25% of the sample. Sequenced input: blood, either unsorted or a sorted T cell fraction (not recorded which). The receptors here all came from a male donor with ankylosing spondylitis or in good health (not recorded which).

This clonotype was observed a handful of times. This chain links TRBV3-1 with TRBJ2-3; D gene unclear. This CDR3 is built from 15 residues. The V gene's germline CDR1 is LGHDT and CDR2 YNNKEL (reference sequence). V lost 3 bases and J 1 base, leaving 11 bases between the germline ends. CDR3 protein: CASSHPKGGTDTQYF. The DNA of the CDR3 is TGTGCCAGCAGCCATCCTAAGGGTGGCACAGATACGCAGTATTTT.

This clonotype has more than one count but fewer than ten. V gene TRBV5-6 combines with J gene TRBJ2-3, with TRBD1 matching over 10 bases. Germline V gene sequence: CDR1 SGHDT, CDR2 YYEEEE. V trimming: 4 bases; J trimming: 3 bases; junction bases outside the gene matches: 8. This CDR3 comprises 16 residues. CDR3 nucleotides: TGTGCCAGCAGCCCAACCGGGACAGGGGAGACAGATACGCAGTATTTT. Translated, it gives CASSPTGTGETDTQYF.

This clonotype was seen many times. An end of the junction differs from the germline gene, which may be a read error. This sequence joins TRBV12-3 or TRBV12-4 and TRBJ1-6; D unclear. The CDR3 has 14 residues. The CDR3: CASSLIGRPSALHF. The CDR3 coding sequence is TGTGCCAGCAGTTTAATCGGGCGCCCTTCAGCCCTCCACTTT.

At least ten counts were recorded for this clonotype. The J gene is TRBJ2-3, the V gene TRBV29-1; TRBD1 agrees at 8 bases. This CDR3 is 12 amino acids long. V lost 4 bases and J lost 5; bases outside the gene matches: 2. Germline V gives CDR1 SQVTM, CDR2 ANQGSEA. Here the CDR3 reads CSVARGQDTQYF. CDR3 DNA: TGCAGCGTTGCCAGGGGGCAAGATACGCAGTATTTT.

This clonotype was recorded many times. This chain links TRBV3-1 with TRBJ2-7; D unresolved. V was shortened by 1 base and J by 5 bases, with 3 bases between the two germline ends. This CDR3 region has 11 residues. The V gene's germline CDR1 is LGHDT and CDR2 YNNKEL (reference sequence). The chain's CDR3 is CASSQGHEQYF. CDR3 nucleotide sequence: TGTGCCAGCAGCCAAGGTCACGAGCAGTACTTC.

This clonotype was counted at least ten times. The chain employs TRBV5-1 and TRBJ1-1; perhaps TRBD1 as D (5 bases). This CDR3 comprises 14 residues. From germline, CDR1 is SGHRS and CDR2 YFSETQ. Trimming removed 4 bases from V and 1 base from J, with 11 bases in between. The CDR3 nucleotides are TGCGCCAGCAGCCGGGGGAGAGAGAACACTGAAGCTTTCTTT. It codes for CASSRGRENTEAFF.

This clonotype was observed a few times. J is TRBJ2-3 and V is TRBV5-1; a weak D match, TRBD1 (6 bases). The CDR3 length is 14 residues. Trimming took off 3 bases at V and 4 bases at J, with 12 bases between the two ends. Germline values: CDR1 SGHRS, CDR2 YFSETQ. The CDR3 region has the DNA TGCGCCAGCAGCTGGGACATTGGTGCAGATACGCAGTATTTT. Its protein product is CASSWDIGADTQYF.

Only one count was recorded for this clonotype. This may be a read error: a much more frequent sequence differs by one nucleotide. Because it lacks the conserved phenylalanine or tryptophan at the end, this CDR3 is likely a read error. CDR3 protein: CASSLGPHVSQPQHL. Here the CDR3 DNA reads TGTGCCAGCAGTTTGGGGCCCCACGTCAGTCAGCCCCAGCATTTG. The J gene is TRBJ1-5, the V gene TRBV12-3 or TRBV12-4, with D tentatively TRBD1 (5 bases). V lost 3 bases, J lost 6 bases, and 15 bases lay in between. The CDR3 runs to 15 residues.

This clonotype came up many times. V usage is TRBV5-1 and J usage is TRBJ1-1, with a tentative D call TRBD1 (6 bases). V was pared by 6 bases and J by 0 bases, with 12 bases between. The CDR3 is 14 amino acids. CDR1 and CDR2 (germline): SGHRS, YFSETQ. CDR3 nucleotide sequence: TGCGCCAGCAAACAGGGTGTGATGAACACTGAAGCTTTCTTT. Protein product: CASKQGVMNTEAFF. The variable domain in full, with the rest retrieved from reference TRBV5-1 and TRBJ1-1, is KAGVTQTPRYLIKTRGQQVTLSCSPISGHRSVSWYQQTPGQGLQFLFEYFSETQRNKGNFPGRFSGRQFSNSRSEMNVSTLELGDSALYLCASKQGVMNTEAFFGQGTRLTVV.

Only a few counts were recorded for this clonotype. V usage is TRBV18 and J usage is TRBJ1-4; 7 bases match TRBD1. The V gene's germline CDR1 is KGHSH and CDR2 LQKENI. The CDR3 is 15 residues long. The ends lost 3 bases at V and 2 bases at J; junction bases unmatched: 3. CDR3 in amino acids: CASSPDRETNEKLFF. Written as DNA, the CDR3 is TGTGCCAGCTCACCCGACAGGGAGACTAATGAAAAACTGTTTTTT.

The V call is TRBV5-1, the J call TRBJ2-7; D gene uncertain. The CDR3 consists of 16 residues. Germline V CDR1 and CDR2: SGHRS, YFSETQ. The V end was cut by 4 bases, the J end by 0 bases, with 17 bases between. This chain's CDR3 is CASSTRPGQSSYEQYF. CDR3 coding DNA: TGCGCCAGCAGCACCCGTCCGGGCCAAAGCTCCTACGAGCAGTACTTC. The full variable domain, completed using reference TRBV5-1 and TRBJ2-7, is KAGVTQTPRYLIKTRGQQVTLSCSPISGHRSVSWYQQTPGQGLQFLFEYFSETQRNKGNFPGRFSGRQFSNSRSEMNVSTLELGDSALYLCASSTRPGQSSYEQYFGPGTRLTVT.

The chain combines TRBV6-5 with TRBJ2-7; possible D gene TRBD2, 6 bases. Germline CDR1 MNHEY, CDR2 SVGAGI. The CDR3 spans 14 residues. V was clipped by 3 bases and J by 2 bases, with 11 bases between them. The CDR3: CASSYDTGAYEQYF. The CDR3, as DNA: TGTGCCAGCAGTTATGATACGGGGGCCTACGAGCAGTACTTC.